The 2 T cell receptor beta chains below were found in one sample sequenced in a study of cytotoxic CD8 clonotypes in ibrutinib-treated CLL. TCRdb keeps only in-frame clones here, not all; method: immunoSEQ multiplex PCR. The table includes 110,000 to 150,000 clones, roughly 77% detected once. The material was PBMCs, obtained after 12 months of ibrutinib treatment. Receptors were obtained from a human donor with chronic lymphocytic leukemia.

This sequence joins TRBV6-5 and TRBJ2-1; D is unresolved. The CDR3 covers 11 residues. Germline V gene sequence: CDR1 MNHEY, CDR2 SVGAGI. The germline V and J ends were trimmed by 2 bases and 13 bases, with 9 bases remaining between them. CDR3: CASSYGAFQFF. The CDR3 DNA sequence: TGTGCCAGCAGTTACGGAGCCTTCCAGTTCTTC.

This clone came up a few times. CDR3: CATSTGTLGEQYF. The CDR3 nucleotides read TGTGCCACCAGCACCGGGACTCTGGGGGAGCAGTACTTC. The chain carries TRBV15 and TRBJ2-7, with TRBD2 as a possible D gene (6 bases). V lost 4 bases and J 7 bases, leaving 14 bases between the germline ends. The CDR3 runs to 13 residues. The germline V gene has CDR1 LNHNV and CDR2 YYDKDF (reference sequence).